This is a list of T cell receptor beta chains from one sample in a study of beta chain features in type 1 diabetes. The repertoire was sequenced with immunoSEQ multiplex PCR; TCRdb's copy has only in-frame clones and lacks some. The table has 900,000 or so clones, 17% seen once. The material sequenced was naive CD4+ T cells from blood. The source of these receptors is a woman between 18 and 29 years old in good health. Each CDR3 is given without its conserved first and last residue. Rows may omit the clone size; those that give it use once, few, many or a size class.

clone_size: once
cdr3_length: 18
j_call: TRBJ1-3
v_call: TRBV10-3
cdr3_aa: AISEIEGGTASNSGNTIY

clone_size: -
cdr3_length: 13
j_call: TRBJ1-1
v_call: TRBV6-5
cdr3_aa: ASSYSSGLGTEAF

clone_size: -
cdr3_length: 16
j_call: TRBJ2-6
v_call: TRBV4-2
cdr3_aa: ASSLGGDFFSGANVLT

clone_size: -
cdr3_length: 12
j_call: TRBJ2-3
v_call: TRBV10-3
cdr3_aa: AISDGTSTDTQY

clone_size: few
cdr3_length: 11
j_call: TRBJ2-1
v_call: TRBV29-1
cdr3_aa: SASTGRRNEQF

clone_size: once
cdr3_length: 11
j_call: TRBJ1-6
v_call: TRBV27
cdr3_aa: ASSGTYISPLH

clone_size: few
cdr3_length: 15
j_call: TRBJ1-1
v_call: TRBV18
cdr3_aa: ASSPRDWAGLNTEAF

clone_size: few
cdr3_length: 13
j_call: TRBJ2-1
v_call: TRBV4-3
cdr3_aa: ASSQGGGTINEQF

clone_size: -
cdr3_length: 12
j_call: TRBJ2-5
v_call: TRBV6-5
cdr3_aa: ASSYSAGTETQY

clone_size: -
cdr3_length: 14
j_call: TRBJ1-1
v_call: TRBV10-3
cdr3_aa: AISESRGLVNTEAF

clone_size: -
cdr3_length: 13
j_call: TRBJ2-7
v_call: TRBV28
cdr3_aa: ASSSGSARPYEQY

clone_size: -
cdr3_length: 13
j_call: TRBJ1-4
v_call: TRBV4-3
cdr3_aa: ASSNRGSLNEKLF

clone_size: few
cdr3_length: 11
j_call: TRBJ2-2
v_call: TRBV27
cdr3_aa: ATTGQGNGELF

clone_size: few
cdr3_length: 13
j_call: TRBJ2-3
v_call: TRBV7-2
cdr3_aa: ASSLVERDTDTQY

clone_size: -
cdr3_length: 12
j_call: TRBJ2-2
v_call: TRBV9
cdr3_aa: ASSVTGGTGELF

clone_size: few
cdr3_length: 11
j_call: TRBJ2-3
v_call: TRBV7-2
cdr3_aa: ASRTGGLYTQY

clone_size: few
cdr3_length: 11
j_call: TRBJ2-2
v_call: TRBV7-2
cdr3_aa: ASSRVVSGELF

clone_size: -
cdr3_length: 13
j_call: TRBJ1-4
v_call: TRBV7-8
cdr3_aa: ASSLFPGVFEKLF

clone_size: few
cdr3_length: 13
j_call: TRBJ1-5
v_call: TRBV6-1
cdr3_aa: ASSAGVISNQPQH

clone_size: few
cdr3_length: 15
j_call: TRBJ2-1
v_call: TRBV15
cdr3_aa: ATSWGGRSGSYNEQF

clone_size: -
cdr3_length: 14
j_call: TRBJ1-5
v_call: TRBV5-4
cdr3_aa: ASSFWGRQENQPQH

clone_size: few
cdr3_length: 12
j_call: TRBJ2-3
v_call: TRBV5-1
cdr3_aa: ASSLAGEGYTQY

clone_size: few
cdr3_length: 14
j_call: TRBJ2-3
v_call: TRBV4-3
cdr3_aa: ASSYGTGDGTDTQY

clone_size: -
cdr3_length: 11
j_call: TRBJ2-1
v_call: TRBV7-6
cdr3_aa: ASSLRLGNEQF

clone_size: few
cdr3_length: 11
j_call: TRBJ1-4
v_call: TRBV28
cdr3_aa: ASSEGGDEKLF

clone_size: few
cdr3_length: 10
j_call: TRBJ2-5
v_call: TRBV6-5
cdr3_aa: ASSYSQETQY

clone_size: few
cdr3_length: 14
j_call: TRBJ1-5
v_call: TRBV4-2
cdr3_aa: ASSPGTGESNQPQH

clone_size: -
cdr3_length: 16
j_call: TRBJ2-1
v_call: TRBV27
cdr3_aa: ASSSRIGTSGIDNEQF

clone_size: -
cdr3_length: 13
j_call: TRBJ2-7
v_call: TRBV28
cdr3_aa: ASSFPGQESYEQY

clone_size: -
cdr3_length: 9
j_call: TRBJ2-7
v_call: TRBV28
cdr3_aa: ATMDLYEQY

clone_size: few
cdr3_length: 9
j_call: TRBJ1-5
v_call: TRBV28
cdr3_aa: ASMGNQPQH

clone_size: -
cdr3_length: 11
j_call: TRBJ2-5
v_call: TRBV18
cdr3_aa: ASFITVQETQY

clone_size: -
cdr3_length: 13
j_call: TRBJ2-1
v_call: TRBV7-9
cdr3_aa: ASSFRDISYNEQF

clone_size: -
cdr3_length: 9
j_call: TRBJ1-1
v_call: TRBV20-1
cdr3_aa: SARRAGNSF

clone_size: -
cdr3_length: 10
j_call: TRBJ2-5
v_call: TRBV18
cdr3_aa: ASSPQEETQY

clone_size: -
cdr3_length: 13
j_call: TRBJ2-1
v_call: TRBV18
cdr3_aa: ASSPRTSGRNEQF

clone_size: -
cdr3_length: 13
j_call: TRBJ2-6
v_call: TRBV19
cdr3_aa: ASSISGSGANVLT

clone_size: few
cdr3_length: 11
j_call: TRBJ2-5
v_call: TRBV5-4
cdr3_aa: ASSLRAGETQY

clone_size: -
cdr3_length: 14
j_call: TRBJ2-1
v_call: TRBV9
cdr3_aa: ASSHAGTGGRGEQF

clone_size: few
cdr3_length: 11
j_call: TRBJ2-2
v_call: TRBV11-3
cdr3_aa: ASSRVRTGELF

clone_size: few
cdr3_length: 13
j_call: TRBJ2-1
v_call: TRBV5-1
cdr3_aa: ASSLAGAGGNEQF

clone_size: few
cdr3_length: 12
j_call: TRBJ2-1
v_call: TRBV7-8
cdr3_aa: ASSLRRKDNEQF

clone_size: -
cdr3_length: 13
j_call: TRBJ2-2
v_call: TRBV15
cdr3_aa: ATSSLAGDTGELF

clone_size: few
cdr3_length: 9
j_call: TRBJ2-7
v_call: TRBV20-1
cdr3_aa: SASRENEQY

clone_size: few
cdr3_length: 13
j_call: TRBJ2-1
v_call: TRBV2
cdr3_aa: ASSEESSSYNEQF

clone_size: few
cdr3_length: 17
j_call: TRBJ1-5
v_call: TRBV4-1
cdr3_aa: ASSRTYQPGQGIDQPQH

clone_size: few
cdr3_length: 10
j_call: TRBJ2-7
v_call: TRBV6-1
cdr3_aa: ASKYRSYEQY

clone_size: few
cdr3_length: 12
j_call: TRBJ2-7
v_call: TRBV18
cdr3_aa: ASSASRGPFEQY

clone_size: few
cdr3_length: 13
j_call: TRBJ2-7
v_call: TRBV2
cdr3_aa: ASKTGTRGLYEQY

clone_size: -
cdr3_length: 13
j_call: TRBJ2-1
v_call: TRBV7-9
cdr3_aa: ASSSGLTRYNEQF

clone_size: few
cdr3_length: 14
j_call: TRBJ2-1
v_call: TRBV19
cdr3_aa: ASSIRTGWQRNEQF

clone_size: few
cdr3_length: 10
j_call: TRBJ2-7
v_call: TRBV2
cdr3_aa: ARDRADYEQY

clone_size: few
cdr3_length: 12
j_call: TRBJ2-1
v_call: TRBV5-1
cdr3_aa: ASSRAGGPSEQF

clone_size: -
cdr3_length: 13
j_call: TRBJ2-1
v_call: TRBV5-1
cdr3_aa: ASSHGTSGIYEQF

clone_size: -
cdr3_length: 12
j_call: TRBJ2-3
v_call: TRBV18
cdr3_aa: ASSPQRKTDTQY